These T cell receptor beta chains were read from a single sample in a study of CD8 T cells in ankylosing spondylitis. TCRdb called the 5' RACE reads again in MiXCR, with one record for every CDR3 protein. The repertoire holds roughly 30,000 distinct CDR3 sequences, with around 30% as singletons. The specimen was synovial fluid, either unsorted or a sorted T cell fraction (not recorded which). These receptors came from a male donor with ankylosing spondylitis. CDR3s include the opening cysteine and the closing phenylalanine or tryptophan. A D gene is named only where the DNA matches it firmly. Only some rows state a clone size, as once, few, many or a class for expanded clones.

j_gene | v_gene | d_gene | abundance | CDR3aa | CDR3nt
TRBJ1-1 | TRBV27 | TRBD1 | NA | CTSSPPHDRVDTEAFF | TGTACCAGCAGCCCTCCTCACGACAGGGTAGACACTGAAGCTTTCTTT
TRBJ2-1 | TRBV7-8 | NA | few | CASSLAEEGLHNEQFF | TGTGCCAGCAGCTTAGCAGAGGAAGGGCTCCACAATGAGCAGTTCTTC
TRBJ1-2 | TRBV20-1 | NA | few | CSARGTVLLGYTF | TGCAGTGCTAGAGGGACAGTGCTATTGGGCTACACCTTC
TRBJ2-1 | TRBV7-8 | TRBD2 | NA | CASSSLAGGYNEQFF | TGTGCCAGCAGCAGTCTCGCGGGAGGCTACAATGAGCAGTTCTTC
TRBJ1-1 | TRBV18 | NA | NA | CASSRGENREDTEAFF | TGTGCCAGCTCCCGAGGGGAAAACCGAGAGGACACTGAAGCTTTCTTT
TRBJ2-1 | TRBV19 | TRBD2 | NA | CASSILVAGGPHNEQFF | TGTGCCAGTAGTATACTCGTTGCGGGAGGGCCCCACAATGAGCAGTTCTTC
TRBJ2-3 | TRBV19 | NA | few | CASSIGGSTDTQYF | TGTGCCAGTAGTATTGGCGGTAGCACAGATACGCAGTATTTT
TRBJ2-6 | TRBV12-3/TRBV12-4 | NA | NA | CASSLLQISGANVLTF | TGTGCCAGCAGTTTGTTGCAGATCTCTGGGGCCAACGTCCTGACTTTC
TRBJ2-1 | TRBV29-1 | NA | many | CSVGLRGHEQFF | TGCAGCGTTGGACTCCGCGGGCATGAGCAGTTCTTC
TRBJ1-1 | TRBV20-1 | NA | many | CSAKVGHFVGGEAFF | TGCAGTGCTAAAGTGGGACACTTTGTGGGGGGTGAAGCTTTCTTT
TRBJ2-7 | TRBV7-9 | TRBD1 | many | CASSPPRTGGTYEQYF | TGTGCCAGCAGCCCCCCCCGGACAGGGGGGACCTACGAGCAGTACTTC
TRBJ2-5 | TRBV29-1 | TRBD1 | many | CSGTGTGGRETQYF | TGCAGCGGGACCGGGACAGGGGGCAGGGAGACCCAGTACTTC
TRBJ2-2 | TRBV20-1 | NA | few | CSARDIDYTGELFF | TGCAGTGCTAGAGATATTGATTACACCGGGGAGCTGTTTTTT
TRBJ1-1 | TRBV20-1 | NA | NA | CSARGGADTEAFF | TGCAGTGCTAGAGGGGGGGCAGACACTGAAGCTTTCTTT
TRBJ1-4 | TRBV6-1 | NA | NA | CASEDPTNEKLFF | TGTGCCAGTGAGGATCCAACTAATGAAAAACTGTTTTTT
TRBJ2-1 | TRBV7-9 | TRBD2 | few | CASSSEASGRANEQFF | TGTGCCAGCAGCTCGGAGGCTAGCGGGAGGGCCAATGAGCAGTTCTTC
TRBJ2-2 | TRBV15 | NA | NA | CATSRESIGTSGTGELFF | TGTGCCACCAGCAGAGAGTCTATTGGGACCTCGGGGACCGGGGAGCTGTTTTTT
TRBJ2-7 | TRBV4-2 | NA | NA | CASSPLASGRSYEQYF | TGTGCCAGCAGCCCACTGGCCAGCGGGCGTTCCTACGAGCAGTACTTC
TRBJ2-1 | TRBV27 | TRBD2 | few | CASSRGLAEVDEQFF | TGTGCCAGCAGTCGCGGACTAGCGGAGGTGGATGAGCAGTTCTTC
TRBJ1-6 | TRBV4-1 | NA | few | CASSQEEGSSSPLHF | TGCGCCAGCAGCCAAGAGGAGGGGTCTAGTTCACCCCTCCACTTT